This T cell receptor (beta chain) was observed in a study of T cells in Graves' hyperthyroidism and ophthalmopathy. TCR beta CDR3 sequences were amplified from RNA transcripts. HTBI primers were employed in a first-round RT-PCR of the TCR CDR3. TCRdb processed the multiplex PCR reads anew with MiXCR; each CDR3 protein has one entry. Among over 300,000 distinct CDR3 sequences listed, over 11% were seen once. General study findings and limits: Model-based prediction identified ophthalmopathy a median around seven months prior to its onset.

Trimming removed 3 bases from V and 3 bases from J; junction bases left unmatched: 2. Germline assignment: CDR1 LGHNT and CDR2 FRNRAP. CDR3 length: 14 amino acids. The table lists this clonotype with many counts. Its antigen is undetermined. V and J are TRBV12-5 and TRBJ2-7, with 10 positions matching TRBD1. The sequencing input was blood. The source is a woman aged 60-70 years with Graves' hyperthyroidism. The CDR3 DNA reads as TGTGCTAGTGGTTTAGGGACAGGGGTCTACGAGCAGTACTTC. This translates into CASGLGTGVYEQYF.